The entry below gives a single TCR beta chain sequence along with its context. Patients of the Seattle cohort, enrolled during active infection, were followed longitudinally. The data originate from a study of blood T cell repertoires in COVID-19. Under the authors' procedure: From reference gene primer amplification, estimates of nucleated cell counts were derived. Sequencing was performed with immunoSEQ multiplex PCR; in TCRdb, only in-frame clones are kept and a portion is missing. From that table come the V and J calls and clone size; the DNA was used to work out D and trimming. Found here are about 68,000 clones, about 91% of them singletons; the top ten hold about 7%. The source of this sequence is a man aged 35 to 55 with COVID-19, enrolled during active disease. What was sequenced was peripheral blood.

The CDR3 DNA reads TGCGCCAGCAGCTCTGGGCGGGGGGATGAGCAGTTCTTC. It translates to CASSSGRGDEQFF. V gene TRBV5-1 combines with J gene TRBJ2-1, with TRBD2 identical over 8 bases. The germline CDR1 and CDR2 sequences are SGHRS and YFSETQ. With 3 bases clipped from V and 8 bases from J, the junction kept 4 bases outside the gene matches. The CDR3 extends over 13 amino acids.